Below, one TCR beta chain is given with its context. The antigen is undetermined. This sample is part of a study of cytomegalovirus exposure and HLA in healthy donors. Findings and limits, study-wide: Using a false discovery rate of 0.05, a later analysis showed that roughly 16,000 TCR beta sequences were associated with HLA alleles. In vitro data verified a few CMV-associated chains as specific for CMV antigens. In a later analysis, several top co-occurrence clusters appeared linked to parvovirus B19, influenza, CMV and Epstein-Barr virus.

This PCR relied on a set of 60 Vbeta primers and 13 Jbeta primers. Libraries were prepared by immunoSEQ multiplex PCR; TCRdb keeps only in-frame clonotypes and omits some of them. The data contain some 130,000 clones, about 80% of them singletons. CDR1 and CDR2 (germline): SGHRS, YFSETQ. This CDR3 is 14 amino acids long. The junction had 8 bases not matched to a gene; V was cut back by 5 bases and J by 9 bases. The receptor comes from a young man in good health and CMV-seronegative. This chain joins TRBV5-1 and TRBJ2-1; 10 bases line up with TRBD2. The sample taken for sequencing was PBMCs. The DNA for the CDR3 is TGCGCCAGCAGAAAAACTAGCGGGAACGGTGAGCAGTTCTTC. It translates to CASRKTSGNGEQFF.